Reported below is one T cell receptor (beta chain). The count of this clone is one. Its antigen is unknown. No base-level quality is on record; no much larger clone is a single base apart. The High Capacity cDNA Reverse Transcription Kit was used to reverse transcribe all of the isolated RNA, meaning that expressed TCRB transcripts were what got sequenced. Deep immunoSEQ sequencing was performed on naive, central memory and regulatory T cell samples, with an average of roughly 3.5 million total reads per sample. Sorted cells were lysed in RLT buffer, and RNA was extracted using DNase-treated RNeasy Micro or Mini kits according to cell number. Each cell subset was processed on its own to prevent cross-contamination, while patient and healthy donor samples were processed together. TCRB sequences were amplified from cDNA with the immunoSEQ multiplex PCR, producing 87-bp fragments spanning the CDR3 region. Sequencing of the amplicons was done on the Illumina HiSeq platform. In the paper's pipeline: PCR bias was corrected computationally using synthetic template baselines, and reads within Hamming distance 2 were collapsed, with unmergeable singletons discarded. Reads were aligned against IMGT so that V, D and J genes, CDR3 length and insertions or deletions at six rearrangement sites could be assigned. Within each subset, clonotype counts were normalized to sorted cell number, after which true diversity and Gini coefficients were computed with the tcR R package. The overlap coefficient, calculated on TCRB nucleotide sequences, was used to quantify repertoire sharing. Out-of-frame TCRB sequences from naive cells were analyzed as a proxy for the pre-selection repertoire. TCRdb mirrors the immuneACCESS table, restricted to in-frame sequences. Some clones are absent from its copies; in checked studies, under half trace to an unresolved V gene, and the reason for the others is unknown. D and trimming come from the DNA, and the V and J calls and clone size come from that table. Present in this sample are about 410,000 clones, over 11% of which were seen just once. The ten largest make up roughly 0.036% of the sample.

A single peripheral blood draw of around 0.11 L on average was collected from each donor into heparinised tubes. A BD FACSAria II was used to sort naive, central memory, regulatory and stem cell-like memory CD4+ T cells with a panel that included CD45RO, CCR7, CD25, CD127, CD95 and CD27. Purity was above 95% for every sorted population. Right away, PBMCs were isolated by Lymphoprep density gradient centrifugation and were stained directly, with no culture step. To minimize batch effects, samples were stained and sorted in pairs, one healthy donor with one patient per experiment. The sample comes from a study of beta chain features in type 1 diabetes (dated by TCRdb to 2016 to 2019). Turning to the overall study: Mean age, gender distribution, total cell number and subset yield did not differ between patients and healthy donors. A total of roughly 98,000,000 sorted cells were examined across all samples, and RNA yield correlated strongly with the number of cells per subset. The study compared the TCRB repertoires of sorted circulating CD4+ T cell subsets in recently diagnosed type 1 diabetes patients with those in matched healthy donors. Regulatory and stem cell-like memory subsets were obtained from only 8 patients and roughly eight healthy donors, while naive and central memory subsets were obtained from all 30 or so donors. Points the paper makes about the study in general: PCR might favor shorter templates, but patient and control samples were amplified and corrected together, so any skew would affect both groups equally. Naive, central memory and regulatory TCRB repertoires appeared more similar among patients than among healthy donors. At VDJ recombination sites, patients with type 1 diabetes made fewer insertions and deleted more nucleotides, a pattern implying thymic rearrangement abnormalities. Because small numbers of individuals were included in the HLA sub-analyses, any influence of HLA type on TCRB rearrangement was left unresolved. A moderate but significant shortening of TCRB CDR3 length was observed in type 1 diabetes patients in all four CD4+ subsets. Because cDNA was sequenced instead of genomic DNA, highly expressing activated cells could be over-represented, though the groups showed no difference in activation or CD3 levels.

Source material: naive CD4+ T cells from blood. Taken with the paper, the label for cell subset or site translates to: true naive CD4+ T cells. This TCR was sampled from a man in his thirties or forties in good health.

The CDR3 reads as follows: CASRATVSSGNTIYF. At the DNA level, the sequence is TGTGCCAGCAGAGCGACAGTGAGCTCTGGAAACACCATATATTTT. The chain couples TRBV2 to TRBJ1-3; D gene: possibly TRBD1, on 5 matching bases. The CDR3 measures 15 amino acids from cysteine to phenylalanine. Only the CDR3 portion is preserved as DNA: 45 bases, with reading frame beginning at the first base. The junction shows trimming of 6 bases on V and 0 bases on J, plus 12 bases between the germline ends. In the germline V gene, CDR1 corresponds to SNHLY and CDR2 to FYNNEI.